This TCR beta chain emerged from a study of STAT5B mutations in CD4+ large granular lymphocyte leukemia. Study-wide results and caveats: No patients shared main leukemic clonotypes, though roughly 27% appeared at low frequency elsewhere. Patient CD4-sorted repertoires looked more clonal than healthy CD4+ repertoires, even without putative leukemic clones.

About this clone: Its antigen is not identified.

The CDR3 extends over 17 amino acids. The germline V gene encodes CDR1 SGHRS and CDR2 YFSETQ. After removal of 4 bases from V and 0 bases from J, the junction contained 9 bases not matched to a gene. The assay was run at survey level. Produced via immunoSEQ multiplex PCR; TCRdb's table is partial and in-frame only. The repertoire consists of about 25,000 clones, with about 76% occurring once and the leading ten covering approximately 0.32%. The V and J genes are TRBV5-1 and TRBJ2-5, with 10 bases aligning to TRBD1. This TCR came from a human donor in good health. The source material was CD4+ T cells from blood buffy coats. CDR3 loop: CASSTRTGGGDQETQYF. The CDR3 DNA reads as TGCGCCAGCAGCACCCGGACAGGGGGAGGAGACCAAGAGACCCAGTACTTC.